This T cell receptor beta chain was sequenced in a study of radiation and T cells in renal cell carcinoma. The repertoire was sequenced with immunoSEQ multiplex PCR; TCRdb's copy has only in-frame clones and lacks some. Of around 120,000 clones in the sample, 70% to 90% were seen once. Described time point: blood 2 weeks post-SBRT. Documented treatment: 15 Gy SBRT to primary tumor, nephrectomy 4 weeks later. The germline V gene encodes CDR1 KGHSH and CDR2 LQKENI. V lost 3 bases and J 7 bases, leaving 13 bases between the germline ends. This CDR3 region has 14 residues. V is TRBV18 and J is TRBJ1-5, with D possibly matching TRBD1 (5 bases). The input for sequencing was blood, taken from a patient whose treatment included radiotherapy and nephrectomy. The TCR sequence derives from a woman aged 55-69 years with renal cell carcinoma. The CDR3 DNA reads as TGTGCCAGCTCACCCGGGGCAACGGGGCAGCCCCAGCATTTT. Amino acid sequence: CASSPGATGQPQHF.